The entry below describes one T cell receptor beta chain. The antigen is undetermined. The data derive from a study of T cell responses to AZD1222 COVID-19 vaccine. General study results and limits: Only after the peak T cell response were repertoires sampled. Baseline seropositives among AZD1222 recipients totaled only five to seven.

TCRdb's table, derived via immunoSEQ multiplex PCR, lists solely in-frame clones and lacks some. The table has approximately 190,000 clones, approximately 91% seen once. The receptor's source is an adult in good health. Sequencing used peripheral blood, obtained on day 0 of AZD1222 vaccination.

The CDR3 region has the DNA TGTGCCAGCTCACCCAAAATCCCGGGACAGGGAAACTATGGCTACACCTTC. It codes for CASSPKIPGQGNYGYTF. The V call is TRBV18, the J call TRBJ1-2; 9 positions match TRBD1. V lost 3 bases, J lost 2 bases, and 10 bases stayed unmatched. The CDR3 length is 17 residues. The germline gives CDR1 KGHSH, CDR2 LQKENI.